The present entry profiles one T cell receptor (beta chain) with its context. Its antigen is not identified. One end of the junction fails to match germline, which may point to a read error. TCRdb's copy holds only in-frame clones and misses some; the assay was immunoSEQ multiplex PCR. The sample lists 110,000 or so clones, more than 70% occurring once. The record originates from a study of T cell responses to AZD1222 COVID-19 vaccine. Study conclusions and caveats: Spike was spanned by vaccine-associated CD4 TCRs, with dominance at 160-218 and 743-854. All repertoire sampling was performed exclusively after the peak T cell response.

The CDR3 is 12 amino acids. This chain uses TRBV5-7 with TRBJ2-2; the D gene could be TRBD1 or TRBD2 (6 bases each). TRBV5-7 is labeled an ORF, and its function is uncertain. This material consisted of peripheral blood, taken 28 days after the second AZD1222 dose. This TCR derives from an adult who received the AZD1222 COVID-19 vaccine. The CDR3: CASSLGGGLIIF. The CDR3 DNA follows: TGTGCCAGCAGCTTGGGAGGGGGGCTTATAATTTTT.